Below are 12 T cell receptor beta chains sequenced from a single sample in a study of blood T cell repertoires in COVID-19. Data came from immunoSEQ multiplex PCR; TCRdb stores just in-frame clones and leaves some out. This table has 200,000 to 250,000 clones, roughly 85% appearing once. Sequenced: peripheral blood. These TCRs come from a woman in her seventies with COVID-19, enrolled during active disease.

The chain carries TRBV3-1 (or the pseudogene TRBV3-2) and TRBJ1-1; TRBD1 aligns across 7 bases. The ends lost 3 bases at V and 3 bases at J; junction bases unmatched: 7. CDR3 length: 15 residues. The germline gives CDR1 LGHDT, CDR2 YNNKEL (reference sequence). The CDR3 spells CASSHSRQGDTEAFF. The CDR3 coding sequence is TGTGCCAGCAGCCATTCGAGACAGGGTGACACTGAAGCTTTCTTT.

V is TRBV4-3 and J is TRBJ1-2, with D perhaps TRBD1 (6 bases). V was cut by 0 bases and J by 4 bases, with 12 bases left in between. The CDR3 contains 15 residues. Germline lookup yields CDR1 LGHNA and CDR2 YSLEER. The CDR3 region has the DNA TGCGCCAGCAGCCAAGATCGGGGGGGGCCCTATGGCTACACCTTC. Translating it yields CASSQDRGGPYGYTF.

The chain has TRBV10-3 and TRBJ2-7, with 11 bases identical to TRBD1. Germline V gene lookup returns CDR1 ENHRY and CDR2 SYGVKD. V was pared by 3 bases and J by 6 bases, with 7 bases of the junction left unmatched. CDR3 length equals 15 residues. DNA for the CDR3: TGTGCCATCAGTGAAGGGACAGGGGGAACCGCCGAGCAGTACTTC. Translating it yields CAISEGTGGTAEQYF.

The chain combines TRBV5-4 with TRBJ2-3; the match to TRBD2 covers 11 bases. Germline lookup yields CDR1 SGHNT and CDR2 YYREEE (reference sequence). V trimming: 0 bases; J trimming: 0 bases; junction bases outside the gene matches: 6. The CDR3 runs 18 residues. DNA of the CDR3: TGTGCCAGCAGCTTGGGGCTAGCGGGAGGTATTAGCACAGATACGCAGTATTTT. Its protein product is CASSLGLAGGISTDTQYF. The entire variable domain, with the rest obtained from reference TRBV5-4 and TRBJ2-3, is as follows: ETGVTQSPTHLIKTRGQQVTLRCSSQSGHNTVSWYQQALGQGPQFIFQYYREEENGRGNFPPRFSGLQFPNYSSELNVNALELDDSALYLCASSLGLAGGISTDTQYFGPGTRLTVL.

This chain links TRBV19 with TRBJ2-1; 13 nucleotides line up with TRBD2. Germline CDR1 is LNHDA and CDR2 is SQIVND (reference sequence). The CDR3 spans 18 residues. The junction had 8 bases not matched to a gene; V was cut back by 6 bases and J by 0 bases. The CDR3 coding sequence is TGTGCCAGTAGCGTACTGTGGACTAGCGGGAGCTCCTACAATGAGCAGTTCTTC. Protein product: CASSVLWTSGSSYNEQFF.

The chain has TRBV19 and TRBJ1-3; unclear D gene. The CDR3 covers 12 residues. V lost 6 bases and J lost 1, with 4 bases in between. The V gene's germline CDR1 is LNHDA and CDR2 SQIVND (reference sequence). The CDR3 DNA sequence: TGTGCCAGTAGCATTTCTGGAAACACCATATATTTT. Translation: CASSISGNTIYF.

In nucleotides, the CDR3 is TGTGCCAGCAGCCGTACAGCCTCCTACGAGCAGTACTTC. Its translation is CASSRTASYEQYF. V usage is TRBV11-3 and J usage is TRBJ2-7, with D unresolved. The V gene's germline CDR1 is SGHNT and CDR2 YENEEA. Trimming removed 5 bases at V and 0 bases at J, with 8 bases between. The CDR3 length is 13 residues. Full variable domain (outside the CDR3, taken from reference TRBV11-3 and TRBJ2-7): EAGVVQSPRYKIIEKKQPVAFWCNPISGHNTLYWYLQNLGQGPELLIRYENEEAVDDSQLPKDRFSAERLKGVDSTLKIQPAELGDSAVYLCASSRTASYEQYFGPGTRLTVT.

The chain carries TRBV3-1 (or the pseudogene TRBV3-2) and TRBJ2-2; TRBD2 agrees at 12 bases. V shed 1 base, J shed 5 bases, and the junction held 8 bases outside the gene matches. The germline CDR1 and CDR2 sequences are LGHDT and YNNKEL (reference sequence). This CDR3 comprises 18 residues. CDR3 coding DNA: TGTGCCAGCAGCCAAGTTCTAGCGGGAGGGCCGGGGACCGGGGAGCTGTTTTTT. Its translation is CASSQVLAGGPGTGELFF.

This chain links TRBV11-3 with TRBJ1-1; 8 bases are shared with TRBD1. Unmatched junction bases numbered 11, after V lost 5 bases and J lost 6 bases. The length of the CDR3 is 15 residues. Germline V lookup: CDR1 SGHNT, CDR2 YENEEA. CDR3 in amino acids: CASSPPSGQGPEAFF. DNA of the CDR3: TGTGCCAGCAGCCCCCCCAGTGGACAGGGACCTGAAGCTTTCTTT. Filled out from reference TRBV11-3 and TRBJ1-1, the complete variable domain reads EAGVVQSPRYKIIEKKQPVAFWCNPISGHNTLYWYLQNLGQGPELLIRYENEEAVDDSQLPKDRFSAERLKGVDSTLKIQPAELGDSAVYLCASSPPSGQGPEAFFGQGTRLTVV.

The V gene is TRBV5-4, the J gene TRBJ2-3; 8 bases are a match to TRBD2. Germline V gene lookup returns CDR1 SGHNT and CDR2 YYREEE (reference sequence). Unmatched junction bases numbered 13, after V lost 5 bases and J lost 2 bases. The CDR3 sequence is 17 residues long. The CDR3 DNA reads TGTGCCAGCAGGGTGGGGGTAGTAGCGGGATACACAGATACGCAGTATTTT. It codes for CASRVGVVAGYTDTQYF.

This sequence joins TRBV3-1 (or the pseudogene TRBV3-2) and TRBJ1-1; tentative D call: TRBD1 (6 bases). From germline, CDR1 is LGHDT and CDR2 YNNKEL (reference sequence). The CDR3 spans 14 residues. Between the trimmed V and J ends, which lost 1 base and 6 bases, there was a span of 12 bases. DNA of the CDR3: TGTGCCAGCAGCCAAGTACAGGGTTCGGCTGAAGCTTTCTTT. Translation: CASSQVQGSAEAFF.

V usage is TRBV19 and J usage is TRBJ2-3; 10 nucleotides line up with TRBD2. Unmatched junction bases numbered 1, after V lost 4 bases and J lost 3 bases. Per the germline V gene, CDR1 is LNHDA and CDR2 is SQIVND (reference sequence). The CDR3 consists of 14 residues. The CDR3 here is CASSTSGRTDTQYF. DNA for the CDR3: TGTGCCAGTAGTACTAGCGGGAGAACAGATACGCAGTATTTT.